What follows are 7 T cell receptor beta chains derived from one specimen sequenced in a study of blood T cell repertoires in COVID-19. The method was immunoSEQ multiplex PCR; TCRdb's version includes in-frame clones alone and lacks a portion of them. The repertoire has about 400,000 clones, approximately 88% of them found once; the top ten carry more than 2%. Sequencing was done on a sample of PBMCs or T cells enriched from blood (not recorded which). The source is a woman between 40 and 55 years old with acute COVID-19.

The rearrangement links TRBV10-2 to TRBJ2-5, with 9 bases aligning to TRBD2. This CDR3 spans 20 amino acids. Germline CDR1 is WSHSY and CDR2 is SAAADI. The V and J ends lost 11 bases and 5 bases, in that order; junction bases with no gene match: 30. The CDR3 here is CAGTLLINPSAGGYGETQYF. The CDR3 DNA reads as TGCGCCGGCACTTTACTAATAAACCCTTCTGCGGGGGGGTATGGGGAGACCCAGTACTTC.

The chain joins TRBV6-6 to TRBJ1-5; 8 bases agree with TRBD1. The CDR3 extends over 16 amino acids. V shed 5 bases, J shed 6 bases, and the junction held 12 bases outside the gene matches. Germline values: CDR1 MNHNY, CDR2 SVGAGI (reference sequence). The CDR3 region is CASSRFGQGGTQPQHF. In DNA, the CDR3 is TGTGCCAGCAGTCGATTTGGACAGGGTGGGACTCAGCCCCAGCATTTT.

The rearrangement links TRBV21-1 to TRBJ1-2; TRBD1 was called by the table and not checked on the DNA. TRBV21-1 is labeled a pseudogene. This CDR3 has 14 amino acids. This CDR3 reads CASSAGTGSDGYTF. CDR3 nucleotides: TGTGCCAGCAGCGCAGGGACAGGGTCGGATGGCTACACCTTC.

The chain recombines TRBV2 with TRBJ1-1, with D maybe TRBD1 (5 bases). Trimming cost V 8 bases and J 7 bases, with 11 bases left between them. The CDR3 consists of 11 residues. The germline gives CDR1 SNHLY, CDR2 FYNNEI. The chain's CDR3 is CASLGGVEAFF. The CDR3 DNA follows: TGTGCCAGCTTGGGAGGGGTTGAAGCTTTCTTT.

This clone came up once. The rearrangement links TRBV24-1 to TRBJ2-3, with 8 nucleotides matching TRBD1. The CDR3 is 16 amino acids. The germline gives CDR1 KGHDR, CDR2 SFDVKD. V lost 2 bases and J lost 3; bases outside the gene matches: 6. CDR3: CATSDSPQGATDTQYF. The CDR3 DNA sequence: TGTGCCACCAGTGATTCACCCCAGGGGGCTACAGATACGCAGTATTTT.

This chain uses TRBV5-1 with TRBJ2-1; TRBD1 agrees at 7 bases. V trimming: 4 bases; J trimming: 3 bases; junction bases outside the gene matches: 10. CDR1 is SGHRS, CDR2 YFSETQ, per germline. The CDR3 runs to 16 residues. CDR3 residues: CASSLTTGNLYNEQFF. CDR3 bases: TGCGCCAGCAGCCTGACGACAGGGAACCTCTACAATGAGCAGTTCTTC.

This clone came up a few times. This chain uses TRBV5-6 with TRBJ1-1; TRBD1 matches at 7 bases. With 0 bases clipped from V and 0 bases from J, the junction kept 5 bases outside the gene matches. Per the germline V gene, CDR1 is SGHDT and CDR2 is YYEEEE. There are 16 residues in the CDR3. The chain's CDR3 is CASSLVQGIVNTEAFF. CDR3 in DNA: TGTGCCAGCAGCTTGGTACAGGGGATTGTGAACACTGAAGCTTTCTTT.